Shown below are 30 T cell receptor beta chains from a single sample sequenced in a study of neoadjuvant anti-PD-1 for oral cavity cancer. Only in-frame clones appear in the TCRdb table, and some are missing; sequencing was by immunoSEQ multiplex PCR. The table lists around 17,000 clones, about 66% of them singletons. The starting material was PBMCs, obtained before nivolumab (anti-PD-1) treatment. Every receptor here comes from a person aged 35-80 years with oral cavity squamous cell carcinoma.

V usage is TRBV9 and J usage is TRBJ1-1; D remains ambiguous. Trimming pared 1 base from V and 0 bases from J, leaving 7 bases between. CDR3 size: 14 residues. CDR1 is SGDLS, CDR2 YYNGEE, per germline. The CDR3 DNA sequence: TGTGCCAGCAGCGTAACACCTATGAACACTGAAGCTTTCTTT. Protein sequence: CASSVTPMNTEAFF.

This rearrangement joins TRBV6-6 to TRBJ2-1; D possibly uses TRBD1 or TRBD2 (5 bases each). The V end lost 4 bases, the J end lost 6 bases, and 19 bases lay between the germline ends. The germline V gene has CDR1 MNHNY and CDR2 SVGAGI (reference sequence). The CDR3 runs 16 residues. The CDR3 coding sequence is TGTGCCAGCAGTTCCCAGGGTGGGCGGGTTGGCAATGAGCAGTTCTTC. It translates to CASSSQGGRVGNEQFF.

This sequence joins TRBV14 and TRBJ2-5, with D perhaps matching TRBD1 or TRBD2 (6 bases each). The germline V gene has CDR1 SGHDN and CDR2 FVKESK. Between the trimmed V and J ends, which lost 4 bases and 5 bases, there was a span of 17 bases. This CDR3 is built from 15 residues. This chain's CDR3 is CASSPGGTMLETQYF. CDR3 nucleotides: TGTGCCAGCAGCCCCGGGGGCACGATGTTGGAGACCCAGTACTTC.

This clone has just a few counts. CDR3 in DNA: TGTGCCTGGAGTACCGGGACAGGGGATGGAAACACCATATATTTT. It encodes CAWSTGTGDGNTIYF. The rearrangement links TRBV30 to TRBJ1-3; 10 bases are a match to TRBD1. CDR1 and CDR2 from the germline V gene are GTSNPN and SVGIG (reference sequence). The CDR3 consists of 15 residues. V shed 2 bases, J shed 3 bases, and the junction held 4 bases outside the gene matches.

V is TRBV5-1 and J is TRBJ2-5; 8 nucleotides line up with TRBD2. Germline assignment: CDR1 SGHRS and CDR2 YFSETQ. This CDR3 region has 15 residues. V gave up 3 bases and J gave up 2 bases; unmatched junction bases: 6. CDR3 nucleotide sequence: TGCGCCAGCAGCTGGGCCACTAGCGGACAAGAGACCCAGTACTTC. Translation gives CASSWATSGQETQYF.

This clone was detected once. The chain combines TRBV29-1 with TRBJ2-5; 8 nucleotides line up with TRBD1. The length of the CDR3 is 13 residues. Germline values: CDR1 SQVTM, CDR2 ANQGSEA. Trimming cost V 4 bases and J 4 bases; bases outside gene matches: 5. The chain's CDR3 is CSVGSGGAETQYF. The CDR3 bases are TGCAGCGTTGGATCAGGGGGCGCAGAGACCCAGTACTTC.

The chain recombines TRBV6-1 with TRBJ2-7; D is unresolved. The germline V and J ends were trimmed by 7 bases and 0 bases, with 10 bases remaining between them. The CDR3 consists of 13 residues. Germline CDR1 MNHNS, CDR2 SASEGT. CDR3 residues: CASKNPSSYEQYF. In DNA, the CDR3 is TGTGCCAGCAAAAACCCCAGCTCCTACGAGCAGTACTTC.

This clone was seen only a few times. This chain connects TRBV7-9 to TRBJ2-1; TRBD1 matches at 8 bases. The CDR3 extends over 15 amino acids. Germline assignment: CDR1 SEHNR and CDR2 FQNEAQ (reference sequence). V dropped 5 bases and J dropped 5; count of bases not matched to a gene: 8. The CDR3 region is CASSRRDRSDNEQFF. The CDR3 region has the DNA TGTGCCAGCAGCAGACGGGACAGGTCCGACAATGAGCAGTTCTTC.

The chain has TRBV6-5 and TRBJ1-5, with D perhaps TRBD1 (6 bases). Germline V gene lookup returns CDR1 MNHEY and CDR2 SVGAGI. Trimming shortened V by 6 bases and J by 7 bases, and 19 bases separated the two germline ends. CDR3 length: 15 residues. The CDR3 spells CASSPTGGGGQPQHF. The CDR3 nucleotides read TGTGCCAGCAGCCCCACGGGGGGAGGGGGGCAGCCCCAGCATTTT.

The rearrangement joins TRBV5-1 to TRBJ2-1; possibly TRBD1 for D (6 bases). CDR1 and CDR2 from the germline V gene are SGHRS and YFSETQ. Deletions cut 0 bases from V and 6 bases from J, with 13 bases between. CDR3 length equals 15 residues. The chain's CDR3 is CASSLDTGSFNEQFF. CDR3 in DNA: TGCGCCAGCAGCTTGGATACAGGGAGTTTCAATGAGCAGTTCTTC.

The V and J genes are TRBV19 and TRBJ1-5; D call uncertain. Germline V lookup: CDR1 LNHDA, CDR2 SQIVND (reference sequence). This CDR3 spans 12 amino acids. Trimming stripped 6 bases from V and 3 bases from J, with 6 bases between. The CDR3 DNA follows: TGTGCCAGTAGGAGTACCAATCAGCCCCAGCATTTT. Residues: CASRSTNQPQHF. Combining the CDR3 with reference TRBV19 and TRBJ1-5 gives the whole variable domain DGGITQSPKYLFRKEGQNVTLSCEQNLNHDAMYWYRQDPGQGLRLIYYSQIVNDFQKGDIAEGYSVSREKKESFPLTVTSAQKNPTAFYLCASRSTNQPQHFGDGTRLSIL.

This chain connects TRBV2 to TRBJ2-5; the match to TRBD1 covers 9 bases. Unmatched junction bases numbered 6, after V lost 9 bases and J lost 4 bases. CDR1 and CDR2 from the germline V gene are SNHLY and FYNNEI. CDR3 length: 13 residues. DNA of the CDR3: TGTGCCAGAAGAAAACAGGGGGCAGAGACCCAGTACTTC. It translates to CARRKQGAETQYF.

CDR3 in DNA: TGTGCCAGCAGCCCCCGTTTAGGGGTGGGCGACACAGATACGCAGTATTTT. It specifies CASSPRLGVGDTDTQYF. This chain uses TRBV4-2 with TRBJ2-3, with D possibly matching TRBD1 (5 bases). Germline V gene data show CDR1 as LGHNA and CDR2 as YNFKEQ. Trimming left V 4 bases short and J 2 bases short, with 19 bases between. The CDR3 runs to 17 residues.

V usage is TRBV2 and J usage is TRBJ2-1; D is uncertain. V lost 0 bases, J lost 6 bases, and 9 bases lay in between. This CDR3 spans 14 amino acids. CDR1 is SNHLY and CDR2 is FYNNEI in the germline V gene. As DNA, the CDR3 is TGTGCCAGCAGTGAAGCGCTTCAAGGCAATGAGCAGTTCTTC. It yields the protein CASSEALQGNEQFF.

This chain links TRBV6-5 with TRBJ2-1; TRBD1 might be the D (6 bases). The CDR3 length is 13 residues. Germline lookup yields CDR1 MNHEY and CDR2 SVGAGI. Trimming shortened V by 8 bases and J by 8 bases, and 16 bases separated the two germline ends. CDR3 nucleotides: TGTGCCAGCTATTCTACAGGGCGGGATGAGCAGTTCTTC. This translates into CASYSTGRDEQFF.

This sequence joins TRBV6-1 and TRBJ2-7; TRBD1 agrees at 10 bases. The CDR3 runs 15 residues. The V gene end was trimmed by 4 bases and the J gene end by 2 bases; junction bases not matched to a gene: 5. Germline V CDR1 and CDR2: MNHNS, SASEGT. CDR3 sequence (DNA): TGTGCCAGCAGTGTAACCGGGACAGGGGCCTACGAGCAGTACTTC. Residues: CASSVTGTGAYEQYF.

The rearrangement uses TRBV5-1 and TRBJ2-1; the match to TRBD1 covers 9 bases. Germline V gene data show CDR1 as SGHRS and CDR2 as YFSETQ. V shed 7 bases and J 4 bases; nucleotides not matched to a gene: 6. The CDR3 spans 14 residues. CDR3 sequence (DNA): TGCGCCAGCGTCGGGACAGGGCGATACAATGAGCAGTTCTTC. This encodes CASVGTGRYNEQFF. Supplemented by reference TRBV5-1 and TRBJ2-1, the full variable domain reads KAGVTQTPRYLIKTRGQQVTLSCSPISGHRSVSWYQQTPGQGLQFLFEYFSETQRNKGNFPGRFSGRQFSNSRSEMNVSTLELGDSALYLCASVGTGRYNEQFFGPGTRLTVL.

This clone was picked up one time. The chain couples TRBV14 to TRBJ1-1; D is unclear. The CDR3 has 12 amino acids. Trimming pared 1 base from V and 11 bases from J, leaving 11 bases between. The germline V gene encodes CDR1 SGHDN and CDR2 FVKESK. The DNA of the CDR3 is TGTGCCAGCAGCCAAGGGTATTGGGAGGCTTTCTTT. Its translation is CASSQGYWEAFF.

The chain uses TRBV30 and TRBJ2-7; weak D call: TRBD1 (5 bases). V was trimmed by 3 bases and J by 9 bases, leaving 18 bases between them. The length of the CDR3 is 13 residues. Germline V gene sequence: CDR1 GTSNPN, CDR2 SVGIG (reference sequence). CDR3 in amino acids: CAWSVTGAQRQYF. In DNA, the CDR3 is TGTGCCTGGAGCGTAACAGGAGCGCAACGGCAGTACTTC.

The chain joins TRBV5-6 to TRBJ2-5; tentative D call: TRBD2 (6 bases). Germline V gene lookup returns CDR1 SGHDT and CDR2 YYEEEE. Trimming left V 4 bases short and J 5 bases short, with 15 bases between. The CDR3 extends over 14 amino acids. CDR3 protein: CASSPGLPRETQYF. Here the CDR3 DNA reads TGTGCCAGCAGCCCGGGACTGCCGCGGGAGACCCAGTACTTC.

This chain joins TRBV6-5 and TRBJ2-7; D is tentatively TRBD1 or TRBD2 (5 bases each). There are 14 residues in the CDR3. V lost 6 bases, J lost 9 bases, and 21 bases lay in between. The germline V gene has CDR1 MNHEY and CDR2 SVGAGI. This CDR3 is CASSSGAGSRGQYF. Written as DNA, the CDR3 is TGTGCCAGCAGCTCCGGGGCAGGGAGTAGAGGGCAGTACTTC.

The CDR3 region is CASSSVGSSYEQYF. The DNA of the CDR3 is TGTGCCAGCAGTTCCGTCGGGAGCTCCTACGAGCAGTACTTC. This chain joins TRBV27 and TRBJ2-7, with D tentatively TRBD2 (6 bases). This CDR3 has 14 amino acids. Germline assignment: CDR1 MNHEY and CDR2 SMNVEV (reference sequence). V was clipped by 4 bases and J by 0 bases, with 10 bases between them.

The chain couples TRBV6-5 to TRBJ2-7, with 9 bases identical to TRBD2. V gave up 3 bases and J gave up 3 bases; unmatched junction bases: 6. Germline V lookup: CDR1 MNHEY, CDR2 SVGAGI. This CDR3 has 15 amino acids. The CDR3 sequence: CASSYSLAGNYEQYF. CDR3 DNA: TGTGCCAGCAGTTATAGTCTAGCGGGGAACTACGAGCAGTACTTC.

The chain is built from TRBV9 and TRBJ2-3; 7 bases are a match to TRBD1. This CDR3 spans 16 amino acids. Per germline, CDR1 SGDLS and CDR2 YYNGEE. With V trimmed by 3 bases and J by 3 bases, 10 bases remained unmatched. CDR3 in DNA: TGTGCCAGCAGCGGAGGGGACAGTAGTGGAACAGATACGCAGTATTTT. This translates into CASSGGDSSGTDTQYF.

The chain has TRBV27 and TRBJ2-7; D remains unclear. This CDR3 is 17 amino acids long. V lost 0 bases and J lost 0, with 15 bases in between. Germline V gene lookup returns CDR1 MNHEY and CDR2 SMNVEV (reference sequence). The CDR3 DNA is TGTGCCAGCAGTTTATCGCGTCGCGATATGGGCTCCTACGAGCAGTACTTC. Amino acids: CASSLSRRDMGSYEQYF.

This clone was seen a handful of times. The chain recombines TRBV27 with TRBJ2-4; 7 bases match TRBD2. With 11 bases clipped from V and 3 bases from J, the junction kept 7 bases outside the gene matches. Germline values: CDR1 MNHEY, CDR2 SMNVEV (reference sequence). The CDR3 extends over 13 amino acids. CDR3 in amino acids: CASQREGKNIQYF. The CDR3 coding sequence is TGTGCCTCCCAGAGGGAGGGCAAAAACATTCAGTACTTC.

This sequence joins TRBV29-1 and TRBJ1-2; D remains ambiguous. The CDR3 contains 11 residues. V lost 3 bases and J 7 bases, leaving 9 bases between the germline ends. Germline-derived CDR1 and CDR2 are SQVTM and ANQGSEA. This CDR3 reads CSVDGTRGYTF. The CDR3, as DNA: TGCAGCGTTGACGGAACGCGTGGCTACACCTTC.

This clone has only a few counts. The chain recombines TRBV7-2 with TRBJ1-4; D remains ambiguous. V lost 2 bases and J 0 bases, leaving 10 bases between the germline ends. The V gene's germline CDR1 is SGHTA and CDR2 FQGNSA. The CDR3 totals 16 residues. The CDR3 loop is CASSLSTAATNEKLFF. Here the CDR3 DNA reads TGTGCCAGCAGCTTATCAACGGCTGCAACTAATGAAAAACTGTTTTTT.

This rearrangement joins TRBV6-1 to TRBJ1-1, with D hard to call. Germline V gene lookup returns CDR1 MNHNS and CDR2 SASEGT. The CDR3 contains 14 residues. The V gene lost 4 bases and the J gene lost 1 base, with 10 bases spanning the gap. CDR3 region: CASSVGLANTEAFF. Written as DNA, the CDR3 is TGTGCCAGCAGTGTAGGGCTGGCGAACACTGAAGCTTTCTTT.

J is TRBJ2-7 and V is TRBV6-6; D not resolved. CDR1 is MNHNY and CDR2 is SVGAGI in the germline V gene (reference sequence). The CDR3 loop spans 11 amino acids. Trimming stripped 10 bases from V and 5 bases from J, with 12 bases between. The CDR3 region has the DNA TGTGCCACCCTTGGCCCCAACGAGCAGTACTTC. Its protein is CATLGPNEQYF.